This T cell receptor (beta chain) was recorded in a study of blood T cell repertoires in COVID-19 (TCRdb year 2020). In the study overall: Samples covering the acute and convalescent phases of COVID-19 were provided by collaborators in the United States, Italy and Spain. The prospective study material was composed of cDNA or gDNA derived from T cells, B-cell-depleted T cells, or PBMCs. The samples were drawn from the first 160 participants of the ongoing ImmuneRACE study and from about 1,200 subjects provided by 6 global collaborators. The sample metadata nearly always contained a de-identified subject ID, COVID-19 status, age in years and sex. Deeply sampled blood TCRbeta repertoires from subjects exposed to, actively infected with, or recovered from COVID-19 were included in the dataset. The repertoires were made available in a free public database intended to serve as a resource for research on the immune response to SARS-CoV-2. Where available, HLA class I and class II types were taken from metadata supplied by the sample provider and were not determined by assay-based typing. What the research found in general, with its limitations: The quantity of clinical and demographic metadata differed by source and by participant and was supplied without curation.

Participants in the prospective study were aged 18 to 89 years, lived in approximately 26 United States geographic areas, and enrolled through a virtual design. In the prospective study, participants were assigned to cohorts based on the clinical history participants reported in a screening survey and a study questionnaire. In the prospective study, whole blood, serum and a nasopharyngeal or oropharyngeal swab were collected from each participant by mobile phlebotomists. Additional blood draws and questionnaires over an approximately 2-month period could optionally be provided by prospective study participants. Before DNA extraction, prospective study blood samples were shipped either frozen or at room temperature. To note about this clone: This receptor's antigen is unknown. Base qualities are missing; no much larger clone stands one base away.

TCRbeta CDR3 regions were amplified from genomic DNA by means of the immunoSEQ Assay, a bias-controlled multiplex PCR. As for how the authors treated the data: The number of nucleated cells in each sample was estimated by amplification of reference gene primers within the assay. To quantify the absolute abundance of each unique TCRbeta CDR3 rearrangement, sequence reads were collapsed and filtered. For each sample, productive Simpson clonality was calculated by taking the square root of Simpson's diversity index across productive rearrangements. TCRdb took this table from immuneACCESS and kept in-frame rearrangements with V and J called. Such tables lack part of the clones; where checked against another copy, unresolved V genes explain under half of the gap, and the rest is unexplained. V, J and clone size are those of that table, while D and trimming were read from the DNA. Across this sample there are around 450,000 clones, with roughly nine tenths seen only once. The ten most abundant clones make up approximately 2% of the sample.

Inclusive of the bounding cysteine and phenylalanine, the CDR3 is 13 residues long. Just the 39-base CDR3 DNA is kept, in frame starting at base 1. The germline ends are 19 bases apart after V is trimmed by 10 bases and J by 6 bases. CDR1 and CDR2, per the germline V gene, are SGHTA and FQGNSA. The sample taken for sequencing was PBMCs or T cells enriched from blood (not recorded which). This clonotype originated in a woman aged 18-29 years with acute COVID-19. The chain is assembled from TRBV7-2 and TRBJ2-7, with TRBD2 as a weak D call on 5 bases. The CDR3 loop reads CATSWGDRGEQYF. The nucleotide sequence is TGTGCCACCTCCTGGGGAGATCGCGGCGAGCAGTACTTC.